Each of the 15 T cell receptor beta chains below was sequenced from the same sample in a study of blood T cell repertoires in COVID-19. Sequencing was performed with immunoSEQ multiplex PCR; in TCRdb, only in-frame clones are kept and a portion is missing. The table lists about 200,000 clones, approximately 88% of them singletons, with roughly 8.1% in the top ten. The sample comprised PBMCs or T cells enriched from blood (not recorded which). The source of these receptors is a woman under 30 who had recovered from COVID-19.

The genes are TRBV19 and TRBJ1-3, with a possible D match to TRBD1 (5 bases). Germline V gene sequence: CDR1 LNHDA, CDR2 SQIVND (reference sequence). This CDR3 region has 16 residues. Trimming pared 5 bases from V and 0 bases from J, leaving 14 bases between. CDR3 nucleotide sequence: TGTGCCAGTAGTCCCCGGGACGGGAGCTCTGGAAACACCATATATTTT. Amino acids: CASSPRDGSSGNTIYF. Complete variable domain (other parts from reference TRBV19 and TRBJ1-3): DGGITQSPKYLFRKEGQNVTLSCEQNLNHDAMYWYRQDPGQGLRLIYYSQIVNDFQKGDIAEGYSVSREKKESFPLTVTSAQKNPTAFYLCASSPRDGSSGNTIYFGEGSWLTVV.

The CDR3 protein is CASSLDREHEQYF. The CDR3, as DNA: TGTGCCAGCAGCCTCGACAGGGAGCACGAGCAGTACTTC. This chain links TRBV7-2 with TRBJ2-7; 7 bases are a match to TRBD1. Germline CDR1 is SGHTA and CDR2 is FQGNSA. The CDR3 extends over 13 amino acids. Unmatched junction bases numbered 6, after V lost 5 bases and J lost 5 bases.

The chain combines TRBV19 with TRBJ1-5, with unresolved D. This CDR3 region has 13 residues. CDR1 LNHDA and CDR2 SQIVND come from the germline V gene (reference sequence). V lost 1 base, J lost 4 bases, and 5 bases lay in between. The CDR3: CASSIGPNQPQHF. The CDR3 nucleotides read TGTGCCAGTAGTATAGGTCCGAATCAGCCCCAGCATTTT.

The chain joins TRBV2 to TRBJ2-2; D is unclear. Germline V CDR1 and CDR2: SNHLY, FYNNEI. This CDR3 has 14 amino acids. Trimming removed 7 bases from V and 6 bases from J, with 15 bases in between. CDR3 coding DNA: TGTGCCAGCACCCTTGGAAGTCGGGCCGGGGAGCTGTTTTTT. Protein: CASTLGSRAGELFF.

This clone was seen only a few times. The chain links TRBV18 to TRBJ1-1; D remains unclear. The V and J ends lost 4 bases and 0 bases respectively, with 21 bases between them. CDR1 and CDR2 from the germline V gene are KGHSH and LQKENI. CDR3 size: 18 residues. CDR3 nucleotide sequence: TGTGCCAGCTCACTAACCCTCCCGGGGAACCGCATGAACACTGAAGCTTTCTTT. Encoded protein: CASSLTLPGNRMNTEAFF.

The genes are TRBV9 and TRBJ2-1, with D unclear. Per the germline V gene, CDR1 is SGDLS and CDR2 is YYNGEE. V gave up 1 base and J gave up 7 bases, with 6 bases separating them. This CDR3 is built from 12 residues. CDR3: CASSVTRNEQFF. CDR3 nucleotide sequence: TGTGCCAGCAGCGTAACCCGGAATGAGCAGTTCTTC.

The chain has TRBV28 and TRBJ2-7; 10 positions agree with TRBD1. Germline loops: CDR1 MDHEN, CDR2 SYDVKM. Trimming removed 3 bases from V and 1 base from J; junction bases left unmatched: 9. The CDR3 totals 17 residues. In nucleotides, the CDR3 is TGTGCCAGCAGTTTGCGACCGGGACAGGGGTTTTCCTACGAGCAGTACTTC. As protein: CASSLRPGQGFSYEQYF.

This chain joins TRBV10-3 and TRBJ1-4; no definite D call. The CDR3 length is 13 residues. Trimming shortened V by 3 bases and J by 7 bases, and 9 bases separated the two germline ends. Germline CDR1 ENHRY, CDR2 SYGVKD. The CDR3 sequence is CAISELNGEKLFF. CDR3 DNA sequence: TGTGCCATCAGTGAATTGAACGGTGAAAAACTGTTTTTT.

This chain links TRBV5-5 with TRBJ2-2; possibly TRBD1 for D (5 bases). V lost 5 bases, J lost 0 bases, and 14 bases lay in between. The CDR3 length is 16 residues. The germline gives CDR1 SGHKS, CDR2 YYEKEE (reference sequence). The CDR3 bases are TGTGCCAGCAGGCTAGACAGTGGGGCGAACACCGGGGAGCTGTTTTTT. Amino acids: CASRLDSGANTGELFF.

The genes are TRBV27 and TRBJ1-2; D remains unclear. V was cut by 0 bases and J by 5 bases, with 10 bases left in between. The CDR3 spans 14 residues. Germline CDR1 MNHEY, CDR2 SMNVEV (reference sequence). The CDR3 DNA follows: TGTGCCAGCAGTTTATCGGGAGGAATTTATGGCTACACCTTC. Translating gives CASSLSGGIYGYTF.

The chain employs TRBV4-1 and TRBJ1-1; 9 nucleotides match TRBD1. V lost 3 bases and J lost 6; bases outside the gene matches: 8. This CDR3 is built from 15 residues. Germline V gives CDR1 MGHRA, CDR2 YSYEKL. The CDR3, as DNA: TGCGCCAGCAGCCACCTAGGGGGGACAGGGTCTGAAGCTTTCTTT. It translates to CASSHLGGTGSEAFF.

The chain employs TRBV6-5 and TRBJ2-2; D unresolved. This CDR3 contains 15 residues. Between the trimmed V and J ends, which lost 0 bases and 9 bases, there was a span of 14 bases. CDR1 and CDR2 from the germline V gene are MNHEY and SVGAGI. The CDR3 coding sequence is TGTGCCAGCAGTTACTCGGCAGGAATAATACGGGAGCTGTTTTTT. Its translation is CASSYSAGIIRELFF.

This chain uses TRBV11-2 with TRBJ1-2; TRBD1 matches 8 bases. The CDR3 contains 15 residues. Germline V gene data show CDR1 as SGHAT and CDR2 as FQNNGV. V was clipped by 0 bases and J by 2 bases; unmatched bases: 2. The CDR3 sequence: CASSLEDRVNYGYTF. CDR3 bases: TGTGCCAGCAGCTTAGAGGACAGGGTGAACTATGGCTACACCTTC.

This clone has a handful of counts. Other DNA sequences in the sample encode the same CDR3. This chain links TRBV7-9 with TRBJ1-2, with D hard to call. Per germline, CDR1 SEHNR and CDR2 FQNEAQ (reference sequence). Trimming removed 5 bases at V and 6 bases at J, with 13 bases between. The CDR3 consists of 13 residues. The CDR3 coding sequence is TGTGCCAGCAGCGCAAATGCGGGAGATGGCTACACCTTC. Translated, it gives CASSANAGDGYTF.

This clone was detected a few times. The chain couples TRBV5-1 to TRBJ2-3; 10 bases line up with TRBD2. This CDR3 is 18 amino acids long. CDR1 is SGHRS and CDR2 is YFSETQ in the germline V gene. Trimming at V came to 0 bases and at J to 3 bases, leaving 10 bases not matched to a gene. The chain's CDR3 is CASSLAGLAGVRTDTQYF. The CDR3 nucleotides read TGCGCCAGCAGCTTGGCCGGCCTAGCGGGGGTCAGGACAGATACGCAGTATTTT.